A selection of T cell receptor beta chains follows, all from one sample in a study of blood T cell repertoires in COVID-19. Profiling relied on immunoSEQ multiplex PCR, and the TCRdb table lists in-frame clones only, not all of them. The sample has just over 300,000 clones; around 92% are singletons. Sample: peripheral blood. The origin of the receptors is a woman aged 25 to 45 with COVID-19, enrolled during active disease. CDR3s include the opening cysteine and the closing phenylalanine or tryptophan. Each record gives: J gene, V gene, D gene, clone size, CDR3 protein, CDR3 DNA. The D gene is left open where the match is weak. Clone size is given for some rows only: seen once, a few or many times, or a class if the clone is expanded.

J gene: TRBJ2-7
V gene: TRBV4-2
D gene: TRBD1
clone size: many
CDR3 protein: CASSQDEGTGSYEQYF
CDR3 DNA: TGTGCCAGCAGCCAAGATGAGGGGACAGGGTCCTACGAGCAGTACTTC

J gene: TRBJ1-4
V gene: TRBV19
D gene: TRBD1
clone size: .
CDR3 protein: CASGDRGGKLFF
CDR3 DNA: TGTGCCAGTGGAGACAGGGGAGGAAAACTGTTTTTT

J gene: TRBJ2-7
V gene: TRBV13
D gene: .
clone size: .
CDR3 protein: CASSFSRLSYEQYF
CDR3 DNA: TGTGCCAGCAGCTTCAGCCGACTCTCCTACGAGCAGTACTTC

J gene: TRBJ2-2
V gene: TRBV18
D gene: TRBD2
clone size: .
CDR3 protein: CASSPQGTSGTGELFF
CDR3 DNA: TGTGCCAGCTCACCACAAGGGACTAGTGGTACCGGGGAGCTGTTTTTT

J gene: TRBJ1-6
V gene: TRBV11-3
D gene: .
clone size: once
CDR3 protein: CASSLLYSPLHF
CDR3 DNA: TGTGCCAGCAGCTTACTTTATTCACCCCTCCACTTT

J gene: TRBJ1-1
V gene: TRBV10-1
D gene: .
clone size: .
CDR3 protein: CASSDSVGSEAFF
CDR3 DNA: TGCGCCAGCAGTGATAGCGTCGGCAGTGAAGCTTTCTTT

J gene: TRBJ2-1
V gene: TRBV11-3
D gene: .
clone size: .
CDR3 protein: CASSLVQGSEQFF
CDR3 DNA: TGTGCCAGCAGCTTAGTTCAGGGTTCCGAGCAGTTCTTC

J gene: TRBJ1-2
V gene: TRBV11-3
D gene: .
clone size: .
CDR3 protein: CASSLSTGGPGYTF
CDR3 DNA: TGTGCCAGCAGCTTATCGACAGGAGGTCCGGGCTACACCTTC

J gene: TRBJ1-5
V gene: TRBV4-1
D gene: .
clone size: once
CDR3 protein: CASSRASNQPQHF
CDR3 DNA: TGCGCCAGCAGCCGAGCCTCCAATCAGCCCCAGCATTTT

J gene: TRBJ1-4
V gene: TRBV6-2/TRBV6-3
D gene: TRBD1
clone size: .
CDR3 protein: CASSRARRGAKVIEKLFF
CDR3 DNA: TGTGCCAGCAGCCGTGCCCGCAGGGGGGCCAAGGTGATTGAAAAACTGTTTTTT

J gene: TRBJ1-1
V gene: TRBV27
D gene: .
clone size: once
CDR3 protein: CASSLRGSTEAFF
CDR3 DNA: TGTGCCAGCAGTTTACGGGGGAGCACTGAAGCTTTCTTT

J gene: TRBJ1-5
V gene: TRBV3-1/TRBV3-2
D gene: TRBD1
clone size: .
CDR3 protein: CASSQDLSGQNQPQHF
CDR3 DNA: TGTGCCAGCAGCCAAGATCTTTCGGGACAGAATCAGCCCCAGCATTTT

J gene: TRBJ1-3
V gene: TRBV5-6
D gene: .
clone size: .
CDR3 protein: CASSLEGLREGSGNTIYF
CDR3 DNA: TGTGCCAGCAGCTTGGAAGGGTTGCGGGAAGGCTCTGGAAACACCATATATTTT

J gene: TRBJ2-3
V gene: TRBV6-1
D gene: .
clone size: .
CDR3 protein: CASSVTWGGAADTQYF
CDR3 DNA: TGTGCCAGCAGTGTGACATGGGGGGGGGCGGCAGATACGCAGTATTTT

J gene: TRBJ2-2
V gene: TRBV29-1
D gene: TRBD1
clone size: .
CDR3 protein: CSVLGGGGELFF
CDR3 DNA: TGCAGCGTGTTAGGGGGCGGCGGGGAGCTGTTTTTT

J gene: TRBJ2-5
V gene: TRBV6-5
D gene: .
clone size: .
CDR3 protein: CASRGGFRETQYF
CDR3 DNA: TGTGCCAGCAGGGGGGGTTTTCGAGAGACCCAGTACTTC

J gene: TRBJ1-5
V gene: TRBV15
D gene: .
clone size: .
CDR3 protein: CATSRDRLTGNQPQHF
CDR3 DNA: TGTGCCACCAGCAGAGACCGTCTTACTGGCAATCAGCCCCAGCATTTT

J gene: TRBJ1-4
V gene: TRBV3-1/TRBV3-2
D gene: .
clone size: .
CDR3 protein: CASSQDRANEKLFF
CDR3 DNA: TGTGCCAGCAGCCAAGACAGGGCCAATGAAAAACTGTTTTTT

J gene: TRBJ1-4
V gene: TRBV9
D gene: .
clone size: .
CDR3 protein: CASSKQGSEKLFF
CDR3 DNA: TGTGCCAGCAGCAAGCAGGGGAGTGAAAAACTGTTTTTT

J gene: TRBJ2-5
V gene: TRBV12-3/TRBV12-4
D gene: .
clone size: .
CDR3 protein: CASRDRSQETQYF
CDR3 DNA: TGTGCCAGCAGAGACAGATCGCAAGAGACCCAGTACTTC

J gene: TRBJ2-1
V gene: TRBV5-1
D gene: TRBD2
clone size: .
CDR3 protein: CASSWTSGGDREQFF
CDR3 DNA: TGCGCCAGCAGCTGGACTAGCGGGGGGGATCGTGAGCAGTTCTTC

J gene: TRBJ2-1
V gene: TRBV4-3
D gene: TRBD2
clone size: .
CDR3 protein: CASSQELADYNEQFF
CDR3 DNA: TGCGCCAGCAGCCAAGAACTAGCGGATTACAATGAGCAGTTCTTC

J gene: TRBJ1-6
V gene: TRBV20-1
D gene: .
clone size: .
CDR3 protein: CSASRQALKLYNSPLHF
CDR3 DNA: TGCAGTGCTAGTCGACAAGCCTTAAAACTCTATAATTCACCCCTCCACTTT

J gene: TRBJ2-7
V gene: TRBV6-5
D gene: TRBD2
clone size: .
CDR3 protein: CASSTSGGSSYEQYF
CDR3 DNA: TGTGCCAGCAGCACTAGCGGGGGTAGCTCCTACGAGCAGTACTTC

J gene: TRBJ2-1
V gene: TRBV4-3
D gene: .
clone size: .
CDR3 protein: CASSQGGWTNEQFF
CDR3 DNA: TGCGCCAGCAGCCAAGGAGGGTGGACGAATGAGCAGTTCTTC

J gene: TRBJ2-1
V gene: TRBV7-6
D gene: TRBD1
clone size: .
CDR3 protein: CASSLADRTYNEQFF
CDR3 DNA: TGTGCCAGCAGCTTAGCGGACAGGACCTACAATGAGCAGTTCTTC

J gene: TRBJ1-2
V gene: TRBV9
D gene: .
clone size: few
CDR3 protein: CASSVPGAKYGYTF
CDR3 DNA: TGTGCCAGCAGCGTCCCGGGAGCGAAATATGGCTACACCTTC

J gene: TRBJ1-4
V gene: TRBV2
D gene: .
clone size: .
CDR3 protein: CASWKPGEEKLFF
CDR3 DNA: TGTGCCAGCTGGAAACCGGGGGAAGAAAAACTGTTTTTT

J gene: TRBJ1-3
V gene: TRBV4-2
D gene: .
clone size: .
CDR3 protein: CASSQVQEVSGNTIYF
CDR3 DNA: TGTGCCAGCAGCCAAGTTCAGGAGGTGTCTGGAAACACCATATATTTT

J gene: TRBJ1-1
V gene: TRBV2
D gene: .
clone size: .
CDR3 protein: CASSAQWNTEAFF
CDR3 DNA: TGTGCCAGCAGTGCTCAGTGGAACACTGAAGCTTTCTTT

J gene: TRBJ2-2
V gene: TRBV7-8
D gene: TRBD2
clone size: .
CDR3 protein: CASIGEGRNTGELFF
CDR3 DNA: TGTGCCAGCATTGGGGAGGGGCGGAACACCGGGGAGCTGTTTTTT

J gene: TRBJ1-4
V gene: TRBV4-3
D gene: .
clone size: .
CDR3 protein: CASSQDGRVYEKLFF
CDR3 DNA: TGCGCCAGCAGCCAAGATGGCAGGGTATACGAAAAACTGTTTTTT

J gene: TRBJ1-3
V gene: TRBV18
D gene: TRBD1
clone size: once
CDR3 protein: CASSPYSGQGIRASGNTIYF
CDR3 DNA: TGTGCCAGCTCACCGTACTCGGGACAGGGCATAAGGGCCTCTGGAAACACCATATATTTT

J gene: TRBJ1-2
V gene: TRBV3-1/TRBV3-2
D gene: TRBD1
clone size: .
CDR3 protein: CASSPPWGQYYGYTF
CDR3 DNA: TGTGCCAGCAGCCCGCCGTGGGGACAGTACTATGGCTACACCTTC

J gene: TRBJ1-6
V gene: TRBV27
D gene: TRBD1
clone size: .
CDR3 protein: CASSLSIPVQGAEALHF
CDR3 DNA: TGTGCCAGCAGTTTATCGATACCCGTACAGGGGGCTGAGGCCCTCCACTTT

J gene: TRBJ2-2
V gene: TRBV6-5
D gene: .
clone size: once
CDR3 protein: CASSTQEAGELFF
CDR3 DNA: TGTGCCAGCAGCACACAGGAAGCCGGGGAGCTGTTTTTT

J gene: TRBJ1-5
V gene: TRBV18
D gene: .
clone size: .
CDR3 protein: CASSPISSGGGSNQPQHF
CDR3 DNA: TGTGCCAGCTCACCAATATCCTCGGGGGGGGGCAGCAATCAGCCCCAGCATTTT

J gene: TRBJ2-6
V gene: TRBV3-1/TRBV3-2
D gene: TRBD2
clone size: .
CDR3 protein: CASSLWEGAVNVLTF
CDR3 DNA: TGTGCCAGCAGCCTCTGGGAGGGCGCGGTCAACGTCCTGACTTTC

J gene: TRBJ1-2
V gene: TRBV6-2/TRBV6-3
D gene: .
clone size: .
CDR3 protein: CASSNGLGGYTF
CDR3 DNA: TGTGCCAGCAGTAACGGCCTCGGGGGCTACACCTTC

J gene: TRBJ2-5
V gene: TRBV7-9
D gene: TRBD2
clone size: .
CDR3 protein: CASSPSGGGETQYF
CDR3 DNA: TGTGCCAGCAGCCCTAGCGGGGGCGGAGAGACCCAGTACTTC

J gene: TRBJ2-7
V gene: TRBV4-1
D gene: .
clone size: few
CDR3 protein: CASSQGPRIYEQYF
CDR3 DNA: TGCGCCAGCAGCCAAGGTCCCAGGATCTACGAGCAGTACTTC

J gene: TRBJ2-1
V gene: TRBV27
D gene: .
clone size: .
CDR3 protein: CASSRPGENNEQFF
CDR3 DNA: TGTGCCAGCAGTAGACCAGGGGAAAACAATGAGCAGTTCTTC

J gene: TRBJ2-7
V gene: TRBV6-2/TRBV6-3
D gene: TRBD1
clone size: .
CDR3 protein: CASSYGTGGLLYEQYF
CDR3 DNA: TGTGCCAGCAGTTACGGGACAGGGGGCCTTCTCTACGAGCAGTACTTC

J gene: TRBJ1-5
V gene: TRBV19
D gene: .
clone size: .
CDR3 protein: CASSIQDSNQPQHF
CDR3 DNA: TGTGCCAGTAGTATCCAGGATAGCAATCAGCCCCAGCATTTT

J gene: TRBJ2-4
V gene: TRBV11-3
D gene: TRBD2
clone size: .
CDR3 protein: CASSSRRGGDIQYF
CDR3 DNA: TGTGCCAGCAGCTCCAGGCGGGGGGGAGACATTCAGTACTTC

J gene: TRBJ2-2
V gene: TRBV11-2
D gene: .
clone size: .
CDR3 protein: CASSQSRGLGTGELFF
CDR3 DNA: TGTGCCAGCAGCCAAAGCAGGGGTTTAGGGACCGGGGAGCTGTTTTTT

J gene: TRBJ1-6
V gene: TRBV6-5
D gene: .
clone size: .
CDR3 protein: CASTYRVASSPLHF
CDR3 DNA: TGTGCCAGCACCTACAGGGTAGCGAGTTCACCCCTCCACTTT

J gene: TRBJ2-2
V gene: TRBV10-1
D gene: .
clone size: .
CDR3 protein: CASSAGTVNTGELFF
CDR3 DNA: TGCGCCAGCAGCGCCGGGACTGTGAACACCGGGGAGCTGTTTTTT

J gene: TRBJ1-2
V gene: TRBV19
D gene: TRBD1
clone size: .
CDR3 protein: CASSAQGAGVDGYTF
CDR3 DNA: TGTGCCAGTAGCGCACAGGGGGCGGGGGTCGATGGCTACACCTTC

J gene: TRBJ2-5
V gene: TRBV5-4
D gene: TRBD1
clone size: .
CDR3 protein: CASTKQGAGETQYF
CDR3 DNA: TGTGCCAGCACGAAACAGGGGGCAGGGGAGACCCAGTACTTC

J gene: TRBJ1-2
V gene: TRBV19
D gene: .
clone size: once
CDR3 protein: CASSAIQGYYGYTF
CDR3 DNA: TGTGCCAGTAGTGCGATCCAGGGCTACTATGGCTACACCTTC

J gene: TRBJ1-1
V gene: TRBV27
D gene: .
clone size: .
CDR3 protein: CASSLNGGTEAFF
CDR3 DNA: TGTGCCAGCAGTTTAAACGGGGGCACTGAAGCTTTCTTT

J gene: TRBJ2-5
V gene: TRBV7-8
D gene: .
clone size: .
CDR3 protein: CASSPDYELETQYF
CDR3 DNA: TGTGCCAGCAGCCCCGACTATGAGTTAGAGACCCAGTACTTC

J gene: TRBJ2-3
V gene: TRBV11-3
D gene: .
clone size: .
CDR3 protein: CASSLGTGEADTQYF
CDR3 DNA: TGTGCCAGCAGCTTAGGAACAGGGGAGGCAGATACGCAGTATTTT

J gene: TRBJ1-1
V gene: TRBV7-9
D gene: .
clone size: .
CDR3 protein: CASSLARLNTEAFF
CDR3 DNA: TGTGCCAGCAGCTTAGCGAGGCTTAACACTGAAGCTTTCTTT

J gene: TRBJ2-7
V gene: TRBV19
D gene: .
clone size: .
CDR3 protein: CASSRRTNLASYEQYF
CDR3 DNA: TGTGCCAGTAGTAGACGGACTAACCTCGCTTCCTACGAGCAGTACTTC

J gene: TRBJ1-1
V gene: TRBV7-9
D gene: TRBD1
clone size: .
CDR3 protein: CASSQRTGQNTEAFF
CDR3 DNA: TGTGCCAGCAGCCAAAGGACAGGGCAGAACACTGAAGCTTTCTTT

J gene: TRBJ2-7
V gene: TRBV2
D gene: .
clone size: .
CDR3 protein: CAMGPAGEQYF
CDR3 DNA: TGTGCCATGGGCCCGGCTGGGGAGCAGTACTTC